The sequence of this TCR beta chain was determined in a study of T cells in localized non-small cell lung cancer. Notes on the study in general: Overall survival was longer when the density of T cells in the blood was higher. Tumor trailed uninvolved adjacent lung in T cell clonality, which peaked there. Researchers found a median approximately 55 of the top 100 tumor clones in adjacent lung. Sequencing was limited to one tumor region, leaving the possibility of heterogeneity open.

Germline V gives CDR1 MNHEY, CDR2 SMNVEV (reference sequence). There are 17 residues in the CDR3. The trim removed 4 bases at V and 5 bases at J, leaving 16 bases unmatched. The protocol was immunoSEQ multiplex PCR, while the TCRdb copy is restricted to in-frame clones and leaves out a portion. Here the sample spans approximately 65,000 clones, roughly 79% being singletons. Points on this clone: Its antigen is still unknown.

Here the sequenced sample was PBMCs, taken before any cancer treatment. This sequence joins TRBV27 and TRBJ2-5, with 7 bases matching TRBD2. This receptor was obtained from a man aged 35 to 69 with stage II lung adenocarcinoma. CDR3 residues: CASSSLTSVDGTETQYF. The CDR3 region has the DNA TGTGCCAGCAGTTCCCTCACTAGCGTTGACGGGACGGAGACCCAGTACTTC.